This TCR beta chain was recorded in a study of blood T cell repertoires in COVID-19. Study-level information: The analysed material was cDNA or gDNA that came from T cells, B-cell-depleted T cells, or PBMCs.

Sequencing was performed with immunoSEQ multiplex PCR; in TCRdb, only in-frame clones are kept and a portion is missing. The sample records 320,000 or so clones, about 88% being singletons. Donors were grouped by their self-reported clinical history. This receptor was taken from a woman aged 25 to 45 who had recovered from COVID-19. The sample comprised PBMCs or T cells enriched from blood (not recorded which).

The CDR3 protein is CASSPLTDQPQHF. CDR3 DNA sequence: TGTGCCAGCTCACCACTTACTGATCAGCCCCAGCATTTT. The chain is built from TRBV18 and TRBJ1-5, with unresolved D. The CDR3 consists of 13 residues. Germline V gene sequence: CDR1 KGHSH, CDR2 LQKENI. Trimming cost V 1 base and J 5 bases, with 6 bases left between them.